This TCR beta chain was recorded in a study of T cells in Graves' hyperthyroidism and ophthalmopathy (dated by TCRdb to 2018 to 2020). About the full investigation: Peripheral blood samples were taken at initial diagnosis, before any treatment was given. To identify TCR V-J signatures that set the groups apart, the researchers used a discovery cohort of about a hundred patients, made up of about 44 with Graves' ophthalmopathy and some 56 with stable Graves' hyperthyroidism. Prospective prediction of ophthalmopathy was tested in an independent validation cohort consisting of roughly 19 hyperthyroidism patients and some 15 patients who later progressed to ophthalmopathy. The 95 to 100 discovery patients were divided at random into training and test sets in a 7:3 ratio. In addition, the study compared T-cell repertoires in thyroid tissue and in blood from roughly 6 Graves' hyperthyroidism patients. Once sampling was done, hyperthyroidism patients were given methimazole at a starting dose of 30 mg daily, whereas ophthalmopathy patients were given high-dose intravenous methylprednisolone. The paper describes TCR Vbeta CDR3 sequencing of 120 to 150 peripheral blood samples, made up of 43 ophthalmopathy patients, some 80 hyperthyroidism patients and 17 progressor patients. The research as a whole found: Ophthalmopathy was separated from stable hyperthyroidism by a 13 V-J signature model, with about 86% sensitivity and just over 81% specificity obtained in cross-validation and 80%/75% obtained in testing. Sample size was not statistically predetermined, and blinding of investigators to group allocation was not performed. During validation, the model predicted progression to ophthalmopathy a median of approximately 6.5 months ahead of onset, with more than 55% sensitivity and 72.22% specificity. Blood samples also contained most of the expanded thyroid clonotypes (frequency above 0.001), which suggests that blood repertoires may reflect thyroid immune responses.

The TCR beta CDR3 regions were amplified from RNA transcripts. The first round of RT-PCR for the TCR CDR3 was performed with the HTBI primer set and the Qiagen OneStep RT-PCR kit. The libraries were constructed in a second round of multiplex PCR and then size-selected and purified. Sequencing of the libraries was done on an Illumina HiSeq2000 using paired-end 100 bp reads. The original pipeline was this. SOAPnuke was used to process the raw data, removing reads that contained adapters or uncalled bases, had a mean Phred below 15, or lacked an exact match to the constant primer or identifier. High-quality paired reads were merged using COPE v1.2.5, and each unique nucleotide sequence was defined as a clonotype. MiTCR v1.1 was used to align the clonotypes against IMGT TRBV, TRBD and TRBJ reference segments. The analysis included only V-J combinations with a frequency above 0.0001, which together covered 99.2% of the repertoires. A TCS score was defined as the ratio of F50 (clonal expansion) to E x V (chaos), with BLOSUM62-based TCRdist applied between CDR3 peptides within each V-J. Welch's t-statistics and random forest reduced 500 to 550 V-J features to around 14, which were used in a naive Bayes classifier (R e1071). Using fastp trimming at Q25 and MiXCR clonotype assembly, TCRdb reanalyzed the public sequencing data and kept in-frame beta chains. Records with the same CDR3 protein are collapsed into one entry carrying the most frequent genes and DNA. What appears here as the V and J calls and clone size reflects TCRdb's work, not the paper's. The sample data list a few hundred thousand distinct CDR3 sequences, and 15% to 20% of these were observed just once. The ten largest make up roughly a sixth of the sample.

Ophthalmopathy patients had moderately to severely active disease, with a Clinical Activity Score of 3 or more, a NOSPECS grade of 4 or more, and a disease duration of less than 3 months. Patients with uncontrolled infections, other autoimmune diseases, pregnancy or lactation were excluded. Diagnoses relied on clinical symptoms, serum thyroxine and TRAb, thyroid ultrasound and orbital computed tomography. PBMCs were isolated from 7.5 to 10 ml of fresh peripheral blood by Ficoll-Paque density gradient centrifugation. Trizol reagent was used to extract total RNA, and RNA quality was then checked on an Agilent 2100 Bioanalyzer. This clonotype was found many times. It has no known antigen specificity. Base qualities are not provided; no much larger clone lies one nucleotide away. Sequenced material: blood. This receptor was obtained from a woman aged 35 to 49 with Graves' ophthalmopathy.

The CDR3 protein sequence reads: CASSHGRDEAFF. At the DNA level, the sequence is TGTGCCAGCAGTCATGGGCGGGATGAAGCTTTCTTT. Recombination linked TRBV7-9 to TRBJ1-1, with the D segment identity uncertain. Deletion took 6 bases off V and 7 bases off J, with a span of 12 bases between the germline ends. Taken from cysteine to phenylalanine, the CDR3 has 12 residues. The kept DNA is CDR3 alone, 36 bases in frame from the first base. The germline V gene (reference sequence) supplies CDR1 SEHNR and CDR2 FQNEAQ.